Here is one TCR beta chain with its context. The data belong to a study of technical replicates of blood from a few donors. Sequenced by immunoSEQ multiplex PCR; TCRdb stores in-frame clones only, minus some. Of roughly 56,000 clones in the sample, nearly 95% were seen once. Germline V gene lookup returns CDR1 SGHDT and CDR2 YYEEEE. Germline trimming cut 0 bases from V and 7 bases from J; bases unmatched to any gene: 2. The CDR3 covers 14 residues. The chain has TRBV5-6 and TRBJ1-4, with 8 bases aligning to TRBD1. This TCR was sampled from a human donor in good health. Some clones in this sample may be carry-over from other donors' samples. The sequencing sample was made of PBMCs. The chain's CDR3 is CASSLGQGAEKLFF. In DNA, the CDR3 is TGTGCCAGCAGCTTGGGGCAGGGGGCTGAAAAACTGTTTTTT.